This entry describes one TCR beta chain. The ends were cut back, 7 bases at V and 5 bases at J, with 7 bases in the middle. The CDR3 has 11 amino acids. CDR1 and CDR2 (germline): SNHLY, FYNNEI. Here immunoSEQ multiplex PCR was the method, and the copy in TCRdb shows in-frame clones only, minus some. The table lists 30,000 to 35,000 clones, 65% to 90% of them singletons. Each patient's relapse followed autologous stem cell transplantation, and brentuximab vedotin exposure varied. These data originate in a study of PD-1 blockade in classical Hodgkin lymphoma. This chain joins TRBV2 and TRBJ2-3; D uncertain. The sample in question was peripheral blood mononuclear cells (PBMCs), obtained at baseline. The clonotype originates from a human donor with classical Hodgkin lymphoma. CDR3 DNA sequence: TGTGCCAGCAAATATGAAGATACGCAGTATTTT. Translating it yields CASKYEDTQYF.